This TCR beta chain comes out of a study of blood T cell repertoires in COVID-19. Study information: Samples came from the United States, Italy and Spain, spanning acute and convalescent COVID-19.

In the original processing: It was from reference gene primer amplification that nucleated cell counts were estimated. The assay was immunoSEQ multiplex PCR, and TCRdb's table has in-frame clones only and misses some. V and J calls and clone size are given by that table; D and trimming were obtained from the DNA. The table has approximately 9,700 clones, about nine tenths seen once. The CDR3 length is 14 residues. The V and J ends lost 3 bases and 5 bases respectively, with 14 bases between them. Per germline, CDR1 SGHRS and CDR2 YFSETQ. In its sample, this clone was seen a few times. The V call is TRBV5-1, the J call TRBJ1-1; D gene unclear. This clonotype was obtained from a human donor in a cohort sampled during active COVID-19. Sequencing input: peripheral blood. This CDR3 reads CASSSLYMETEAFF. The DNA of the CDR3 is TGCGCCAGCAGCTCCCTCTACATGGAGACTGAAGCTTTCTTT.